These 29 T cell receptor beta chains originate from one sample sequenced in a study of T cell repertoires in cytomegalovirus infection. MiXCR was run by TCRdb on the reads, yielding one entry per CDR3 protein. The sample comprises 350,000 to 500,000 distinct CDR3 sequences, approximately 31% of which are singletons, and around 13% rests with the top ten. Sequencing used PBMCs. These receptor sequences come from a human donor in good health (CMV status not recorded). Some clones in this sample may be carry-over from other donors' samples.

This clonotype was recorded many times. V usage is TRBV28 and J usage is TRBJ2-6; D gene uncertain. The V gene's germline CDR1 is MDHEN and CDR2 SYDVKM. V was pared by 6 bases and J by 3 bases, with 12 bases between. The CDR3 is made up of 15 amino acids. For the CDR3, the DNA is TGTGCCAGCAGCCCTGCCAGGAGTGGGGCCAACGTCCTGACTTTC. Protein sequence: CASSPARSGANVLTF.

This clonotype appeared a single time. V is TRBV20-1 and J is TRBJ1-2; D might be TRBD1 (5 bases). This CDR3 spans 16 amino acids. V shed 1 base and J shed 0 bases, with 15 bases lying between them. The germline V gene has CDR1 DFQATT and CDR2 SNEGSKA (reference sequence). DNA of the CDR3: TGCAGTGCTAGAGCCCGAGGGGCAGGAGCTAACTATGGCTACACCTTC. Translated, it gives CSARARGAGANYGYTF.

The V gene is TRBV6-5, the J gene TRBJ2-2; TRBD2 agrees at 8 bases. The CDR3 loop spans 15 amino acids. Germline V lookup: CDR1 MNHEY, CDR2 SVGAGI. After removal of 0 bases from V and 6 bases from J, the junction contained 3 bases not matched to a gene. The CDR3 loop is CASSYSRTSPGELFF. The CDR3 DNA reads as TGTGCCAGCAGTTACTCGAGGACTAGCCCCGGGGAGCTGTTTTTT.

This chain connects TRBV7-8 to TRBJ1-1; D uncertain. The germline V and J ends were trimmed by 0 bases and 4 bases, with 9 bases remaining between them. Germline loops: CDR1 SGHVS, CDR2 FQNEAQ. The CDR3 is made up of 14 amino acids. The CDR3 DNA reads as TGTGCCAGCAGCTTAGCAGAAGGGTTCACTGAAGCTTTCTTT. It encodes CASSLAEGFTEAFF.

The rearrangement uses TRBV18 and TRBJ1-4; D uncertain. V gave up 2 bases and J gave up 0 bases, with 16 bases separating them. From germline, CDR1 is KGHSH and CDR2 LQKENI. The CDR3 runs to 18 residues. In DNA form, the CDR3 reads TGTGCCAGCTCACCAACCGGGCCTCTTCAGGCAACTAATGAAAAACTGTTTTTT. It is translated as CASSPTGPLQATNEKLFF.

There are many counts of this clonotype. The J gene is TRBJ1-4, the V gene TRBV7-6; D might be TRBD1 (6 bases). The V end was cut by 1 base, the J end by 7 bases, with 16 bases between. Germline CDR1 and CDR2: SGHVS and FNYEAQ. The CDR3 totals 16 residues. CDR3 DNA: TGTGCCAGCAGCTTAGGTGTGAGCAGGGGAGGTGAAAAACTGTTTTTT. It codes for CASSLGVSRGGEKLFF.

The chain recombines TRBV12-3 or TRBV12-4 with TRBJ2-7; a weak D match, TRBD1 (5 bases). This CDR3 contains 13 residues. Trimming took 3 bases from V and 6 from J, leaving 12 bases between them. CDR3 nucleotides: TGTGCCAGCAGTTTGTGGGTAGGGGCCGAGCAGTACTTC. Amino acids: CASSLWVGAEQYF.

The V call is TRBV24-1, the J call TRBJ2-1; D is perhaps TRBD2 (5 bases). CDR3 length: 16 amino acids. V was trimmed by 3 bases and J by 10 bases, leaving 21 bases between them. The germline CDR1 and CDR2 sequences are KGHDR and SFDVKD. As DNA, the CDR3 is TGTGCCACCAGTGATCTGGCAGGCCCGGTTAGCGAGGAGCAGTTCTTC. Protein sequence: CATSDLAGPVSEEQFF.

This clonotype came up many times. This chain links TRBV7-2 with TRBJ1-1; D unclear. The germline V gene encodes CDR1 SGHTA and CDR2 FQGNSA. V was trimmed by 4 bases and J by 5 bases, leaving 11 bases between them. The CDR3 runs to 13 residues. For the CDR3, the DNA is TGTGCCAGCAGCTGGAGAACGGGGACTGAAGCTTTCTTT. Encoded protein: CASSWRTGTEAFF.

The CDR3 protein is CASTDLRRQYF. The CDR3 DNA sequence: TGTGCCAGCACCGACCTGCGGCGGCAGTACTTC. This chain joins TRBV11-2 and TRBJ2-7, with D hard to call. The CDR3 sequence is 11 residues long. Looked up from germline, CDR1 is SGHAT and CDR2 is FQNNGV. Trimming removed 7 bases at V and 9 bases at J, with 13 bases between.

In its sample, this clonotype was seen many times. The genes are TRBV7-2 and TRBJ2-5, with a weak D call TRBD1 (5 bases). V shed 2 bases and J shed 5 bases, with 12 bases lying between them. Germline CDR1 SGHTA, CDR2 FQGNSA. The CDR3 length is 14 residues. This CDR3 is CASSLKWGLETQYF. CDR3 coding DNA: TGTGCCAGCAGCTTAAAATGGGGCCTGGAGACCCAGTACTTC.

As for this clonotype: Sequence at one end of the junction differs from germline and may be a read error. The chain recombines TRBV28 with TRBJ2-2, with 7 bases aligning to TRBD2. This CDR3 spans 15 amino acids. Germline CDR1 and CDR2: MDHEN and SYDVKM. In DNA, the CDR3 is TGTGCCAGCAGTTTAGCGGGGGTGGCCACCTGTGAGCTGTGTTTT. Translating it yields CASSLAGVATCELCF.

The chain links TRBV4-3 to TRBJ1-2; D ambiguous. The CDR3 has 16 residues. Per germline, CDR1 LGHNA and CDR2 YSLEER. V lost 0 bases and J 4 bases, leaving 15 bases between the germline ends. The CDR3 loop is CASSQEWGSRTYGYTF. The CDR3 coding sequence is TGCGCCAGCAGCCAAGAGTGGGGTTCTCGTACCTATGGCTACACCTTC.

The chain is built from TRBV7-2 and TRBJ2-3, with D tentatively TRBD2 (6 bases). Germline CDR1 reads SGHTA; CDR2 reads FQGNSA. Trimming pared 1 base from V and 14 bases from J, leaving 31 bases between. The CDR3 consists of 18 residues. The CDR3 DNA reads TGTGCCAGCAGCTTAGAGATCAGAATCGGGGGTGGCACAGATCCGCCGTATTTT. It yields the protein CASSLEIRIGGGTDPPYF.

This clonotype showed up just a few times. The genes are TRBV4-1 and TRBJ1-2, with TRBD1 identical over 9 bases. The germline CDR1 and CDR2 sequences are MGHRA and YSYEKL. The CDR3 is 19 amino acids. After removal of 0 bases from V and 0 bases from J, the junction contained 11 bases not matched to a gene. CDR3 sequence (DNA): TGCGCCAGCAGCCAAGATAATAATAGGGACAGGGTCTCTAACTATGGCTACACCTTC. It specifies CASSQDNNRDRVSNYGYTF.

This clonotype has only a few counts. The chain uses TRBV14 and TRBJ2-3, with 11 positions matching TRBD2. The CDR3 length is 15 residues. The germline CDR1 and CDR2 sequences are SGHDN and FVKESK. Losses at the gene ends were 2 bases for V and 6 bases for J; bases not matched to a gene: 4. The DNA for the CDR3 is TGTGCCAGCAGCCAAAGACTAGCGGGGTCGGATACGCAGTATTTT. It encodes CASSQRLAGSDTQYF.

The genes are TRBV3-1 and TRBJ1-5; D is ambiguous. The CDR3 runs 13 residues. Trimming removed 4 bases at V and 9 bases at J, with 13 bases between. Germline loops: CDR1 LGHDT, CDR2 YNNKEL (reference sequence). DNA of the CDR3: TGTGCCAGCAGCCCCGGTCTTATAGGGCCCCAGCATTTT. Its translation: CASSPGLIGPQHF.

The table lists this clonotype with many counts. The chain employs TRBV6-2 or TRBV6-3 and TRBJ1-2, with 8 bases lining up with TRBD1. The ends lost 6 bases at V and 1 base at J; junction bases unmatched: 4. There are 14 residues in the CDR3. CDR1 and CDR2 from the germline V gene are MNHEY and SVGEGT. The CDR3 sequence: CASSRTGNNYGYTF. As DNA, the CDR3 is TGTGCCAGCAGCCGGACAGGGAATAACTATGGCTACACCTTC.

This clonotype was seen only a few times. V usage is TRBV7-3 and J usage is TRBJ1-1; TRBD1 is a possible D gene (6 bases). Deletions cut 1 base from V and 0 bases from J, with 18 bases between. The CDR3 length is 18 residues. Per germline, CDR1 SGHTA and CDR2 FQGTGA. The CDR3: CASSLRAGTGRVNTEAFF. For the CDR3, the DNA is TGTGCCAGCAGCTTAAGAGCGGGTACAGGGCGCGTGAACACTGAAGCTTTCTTT.

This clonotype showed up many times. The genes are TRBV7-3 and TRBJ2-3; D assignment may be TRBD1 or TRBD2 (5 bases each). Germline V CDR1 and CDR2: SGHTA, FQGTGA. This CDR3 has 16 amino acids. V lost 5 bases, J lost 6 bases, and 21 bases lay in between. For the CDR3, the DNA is TGTGCCAGCAGCCGCAAGGGGACCACGGGCGGGGATACGCAGTATTTT. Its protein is CASSRKGTTGGDTQYF.

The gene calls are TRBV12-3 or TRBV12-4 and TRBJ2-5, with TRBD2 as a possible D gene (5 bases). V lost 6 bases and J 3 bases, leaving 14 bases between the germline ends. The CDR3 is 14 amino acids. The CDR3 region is CASSLSEGEETQYF. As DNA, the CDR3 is TGTGCCAGCAGCCTTTCCGAGGGAGAAGAGACCCAGTACTTC.

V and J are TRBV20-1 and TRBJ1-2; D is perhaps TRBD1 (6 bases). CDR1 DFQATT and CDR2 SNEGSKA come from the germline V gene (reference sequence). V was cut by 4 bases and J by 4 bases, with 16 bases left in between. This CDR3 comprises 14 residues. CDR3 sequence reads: CSATYQGQIYGYTF. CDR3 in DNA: TGCAGTGCTACCTACCAAGGACAGATCTATGGCTACACCTTC.

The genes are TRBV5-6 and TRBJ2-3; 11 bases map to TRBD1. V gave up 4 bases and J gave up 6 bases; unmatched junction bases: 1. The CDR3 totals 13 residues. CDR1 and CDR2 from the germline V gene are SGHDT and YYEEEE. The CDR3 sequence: CASSRDRGDTQYF. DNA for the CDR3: TGTGCCAGCAGCCGGGACAGGGGGGATACGCAGTATTTT.

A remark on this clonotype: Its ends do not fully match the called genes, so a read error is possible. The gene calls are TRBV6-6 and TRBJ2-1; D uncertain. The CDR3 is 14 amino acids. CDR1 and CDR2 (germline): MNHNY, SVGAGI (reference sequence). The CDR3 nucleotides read TGTGCCAGCAGTTTTAAGAGCTCCTACAATGAGCGGTTCTTC. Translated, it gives CASSFKSSYNERFF.

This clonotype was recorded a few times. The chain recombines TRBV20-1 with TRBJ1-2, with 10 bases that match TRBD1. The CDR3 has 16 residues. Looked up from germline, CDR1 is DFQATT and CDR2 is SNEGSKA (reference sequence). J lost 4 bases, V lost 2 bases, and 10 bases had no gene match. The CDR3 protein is CSARLKDRGSGYGYTF. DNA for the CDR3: TGCAGTGCTAGACTCAAGGACAGGGGGTCTGGCTATGGCTACACCTTC.

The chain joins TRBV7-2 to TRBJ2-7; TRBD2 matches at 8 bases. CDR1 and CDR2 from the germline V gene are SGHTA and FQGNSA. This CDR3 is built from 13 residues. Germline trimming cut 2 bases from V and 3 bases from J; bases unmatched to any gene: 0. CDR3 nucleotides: TGTGCCAGCAGCTTAACTAGCGGCTACGAGCAGTACTTC. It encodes CASSLTSGYEQYF. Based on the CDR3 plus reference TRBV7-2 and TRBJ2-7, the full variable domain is GAGVSQSPSNKVTEKGKDVELRCDPISGHTALYWYRQSLGQGLEFLIYFQGNSAPDKSGLPSDRFSAERTGGSVSTLTIQRTQQEDSAVYLCASSLTSGYEQYFGPGTRLTVT.

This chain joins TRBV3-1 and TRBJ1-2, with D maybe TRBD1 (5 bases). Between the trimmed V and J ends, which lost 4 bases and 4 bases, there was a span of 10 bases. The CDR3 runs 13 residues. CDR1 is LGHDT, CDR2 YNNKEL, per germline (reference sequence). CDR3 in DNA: TGTGCCAGCAGCCGGGGGATCCTCTATGGCTACACCTTC. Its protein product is CASSRGILYGYTF.

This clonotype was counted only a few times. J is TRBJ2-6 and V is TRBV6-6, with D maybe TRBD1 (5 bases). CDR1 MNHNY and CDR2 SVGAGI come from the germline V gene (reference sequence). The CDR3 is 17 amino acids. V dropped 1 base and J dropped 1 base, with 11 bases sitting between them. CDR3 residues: CASSYLGEGSGANVLTF. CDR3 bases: TGTGCCAGCAGTTACTTAGGGGAAGGATCTGGGGCCAACGTCCTGACTTTC.

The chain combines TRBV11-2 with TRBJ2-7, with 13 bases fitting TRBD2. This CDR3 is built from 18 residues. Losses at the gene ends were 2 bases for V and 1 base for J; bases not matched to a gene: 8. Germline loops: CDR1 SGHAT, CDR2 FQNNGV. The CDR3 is CASSLTRLAGGQSYEQYF. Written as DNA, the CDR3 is TGTGCCAGCAGCTTAACCCGACTAGCGGGGGGACAATCCTACGAGCAGTACTTC.